Sequencing of this T cell receptor (beta chain) was carried out in a study of CD8+ T cells in alopecia areata. Study observations and caveats: Scalp lesions, especially in alopecia totalis/universalis, had higher clonality than normal scalp. Among the cells sequenced in scalp samples are also the resident alphabeta T cells of normal skin.

Germline CDR1 is LNHDA and CDR2 is SQIVND (reference sequence). CDR3 length equals 13 residues. V was trimmed by 8 bases and J by 7 bases, leaving 15 bases between them. Notes on this clone: What it binds is unknown.

Extraction of RNA preceded its reverse transcription into cDNA, which served as the sequencing template. Clones were read by immunoSEQ multiplex PCR, and TCRdb kept only the in-frame ones, dropping some. Of approximately 110,000 clones in the sample, roughly 56% were seen once. Treatment meaning: oral pan-JAK inhibitor, 5-10 mg twice daily. This specimen consisted of CD4+ T cells sorted from blood, obtained at week 24, from a patient treated with tofacitinib. The sequence came from a human donor with alopecia areata. The chain couples TRBV19 to TRBJ1-5; D call uncertain. CDR3 sequence reads: CASGDTTDQPQHF. CDR3 sequence (DNA): TGTGCCAGTGGAGACACGACGGACCAGCCCCAGCATTTT.